This T cell receptor (beta chain) was identified in a study of shared clonotypes between healthy human individuals. Study details: The study used three CD4 naive, three CD4 memory, two CD8 naive and one CD8 memory plate per donor.

CDR1 is MNHEY and CDR2 is SMNVEV in the germline V gene (reference sequence). The J segment lost 3 bases and the V segment lost 7 bases, leaving 5 bases of the junction unmatched. The CDR3 contains 14 residues. The data were produced by immunoSEQ multiplex PCR, yet TCRdb's version contains in-frame clones alone and is incomplete. The sample carries under 300,000 clones, 50% to 75% recorded once. The chain joins TRBV27 to TRBJ2-2; TRBD1 aligns across 7 bases. Sequencing was performed on memory CD4+ T cells sorted from blood. The subset here: CD45RA-negative fraction. This receptor was identified in a man younger than 45 in good health. The CDR3 protein is CASKGTDYTGELFF. For the CDR3, the DNA is TGTGCCAGCAAAGGGACAGACTACACCGGGGAGCTGTTTTTT.